This T cell receptor beta chain was captured in a study of blood T cell repertoires in COVID-19. Study context: The United States, Italy and Spain supplied acute and convalescent COVID-19 samples.

Here immunoSEQ multiplex PCR was the method, and the copy in TCRdb shows in-frame clones only, minus some. Of about 50,000 clones listed, about 78% are singletons. With 6 bases removed from V and 0 bases from J, the gap between germline ends came to 9 bases. Germline CDR1 reads MNHEY; CDR2 reads SVGAGI. This CDR3 has 14 residues. Those who participated ranged in age from roughly 18 to 100 years and resided in 20 to 30 US areas. Participants' own reports of clinical history determined their cohort assignment. The sample comprised PBMCs or T cells enriched from blood (not recorded which). The clonotype originates from a woman in her fifties or sixties with acute COVID-19. The chain combines TRBV6-5 with TRBJ1-3; D is unclear. CDR3 sequence (DNA): TGTGCCAGCAGCGACGGGAACTCTGGAAACACCATATATTTT. Protein sequence: CASSDGNSGNTIYF.